The rows below give T cell receptor beta chains drawn from one sample of a study of cytomegalovirus exposure and HLA in healthy donors. TCRdb's table, derived via immunoSEQ multiplex PCR, lists solely in-frame clones and lacks some. This table holds around 150,000 clones, roughly 84% found once. Specimen: PBMCs. The origin of the receptors is a young woman in good health and CMV-seronegative. Each CDR3 is given with its conserved first and last residue. Fields, in order: J gene, V gene, CDR3 protein.

TRBJ2-7 | TRBV28 | CASSFSPSSYEQYF
TRBJ2-3 | TRBV18 | CASSQLAGATDTQYF
TRBJ2-2 | TRBV6-5 | CASSYSLRGRTGELFF
TRBJ1-1 | TRBV28 | CASSFLWGEGAFF
TRBJ2-1 | TRBV19 | CASRPRTSGGVSEQFF
TRBJ1-2 | TRBV27 | CASSFSDRGGYGYTF
TRBJ1-1 | TRBV15 | CATSRGDRGGVGAFF
TRBJ2-7 | TRBV18 | CASSLPGTDEQYF
TRBJ2-3 | TRBV27 | CASSLQPGGRDTQYF
TRBJ2-7 | TRBV11-3 | CASSLDGSYEQYF